Listed below are T cell receptor beta chains from one sample, sequenced in a study of neurological immune-mediated disorders. A single record per CDR3 protein comes from TCRdb applying MiXCR to the 5' RACE reads. Found here are 45,000 to 65,000 distinct CDR3 sequences, about 4% of them singletons; the top ten hold 2.9%. The sample taken for sequencing was PBMCs. These receptors all come from a man in his forties or fifties with multiple sclerosis. Both conserved end residues are part of each CDR3. The order of the fields is D gene, clone size, V gene, CDR3 length, J gene, CDR3 protein, CDR3 DNA. The D gene is left open where the match is weak. Where a row states a size, it is once, few, many or the class of an expanded clone; other rows omit it.

NA	many	TRBV10-3	13	TRBJ2-7	CAISEGAGYEQYF	TGTGCCATCAGTGAGGGGGCGGGCTACGAGCAGTACTTC
TRBD2	medium-sized	TRBV12-3/TRBV12-4	17	TRBJ2-6	CASSISGSFSGANVLTF	TGTGCCAGCAGCATTAGCGGGTCCTTCTCTGGGGCCAACGTCCTGACTTTC
NA	many	TRBV28	14	TRBJ2-6	CASRHATGANVLTF	TGTGCCAGCAGACACGCCACTGGGGCCAACGTCCTGACTTTC
NA	few	TRBV20-1	13	TRBJ1-5	CSAREQGQQPQHF	TGCAGTGCTAGAGAACAGGGTCAACAGCCCCAGCATTTT
NA	many	TRBV20-1	14	TRBJ1-5	CSALNPLPNQPQHF	TGCAGTGCCTTGAATCCCCTTCCCAATCAGCCCCAGCATTTT
NA	many	TRBV5-1	15	TRBJ1-6	CASSLGPEQGSPLHF	TGCGCCAGCAGCTTGGGGCCCGAGCAGGGTTCACCCCTCCACTTT
TRBD2	many	TRBV7-6	17	TRBJ2-3	CASSLTLAGAYTDTQYF	TGTGCCAGCAGCTTAACCCTAGCGGGAGCCTACACAGATACGCAGTATTTT
TRBD2	many	TRBV7-6	16	TRBJ2-3	CASSPGWREGSDTQYF	TGTGCCAGCAGCCCCGGTTGGAGGGAGGGTTCGGATACGCAGTATTTT
NA	few	TRBV9	13	TRBJ1-1	CASSHEGDTEAFF	TGTGCCAGCAGCCACGAGGGGGACACTGAAGCTTTCTTT
TRBD2	many	TRBV20-1	16	TRBJ2-1	CSARRSGGATFNEQFF	TGCAGTGCTAGGCGAAGCGGGGGGGCCACATTTAATGAGCAGTTCTTC
NA	few	TRBV7-9	13	TRBJ2-7	CASSLSVLYEQYF	TGTGCCAGCAGCTTATCGGTCCTCTACGAGCAGTACTTC
NA	many	TRBV29-1	14	TRBJ2-3	CSGREGLGADTQYF	TGCAGCGGGAGAGAGGGTTTAGGGGCAGATACGCAGTATTTT
NA	many	TRBV5-1	14	TRBJ1-5	CASSLGQGTQPQHF	TGCGCCAGCAGCTTGGGTCAGGGGACTCAGCCCCAGCATTTT
NA	NA	TRBV6-6	14	TRBJ1-4	CANKSPPENEKLFF	TGTGCCAACAAATCTCCGCCTGAAAATGAAAAACTGTTTTTT
TRBD1	few	TRBV5-1	13	TRBJ2-7	CASSLYRGNEQYF	TGCGCCAGCAGCCTTTACAGGGGAAACGAGCAGTACTTC
NA	few	TRBV3-1	13	TRBJ2-3	CASSQQGTDTQYF	TGTGCCAGCAGCCAGCAGGGAACAGATACGCAGTATTTT
NA	many	TRBV5-6	15	TRBJ1-1	CASSFFQGMNTEAFF	TGTGCCAGCAGCTTTTTTCAGGGTATGAACACTGAAGCTTTCTTT
TRBD2	many	TRBV11-2	18	TRBJ2-2	CASSSPFGLAENTGELFF	TGTGCCAGCAGCTCCCCGTTTGGACTAGCGGAGAACACCGGGGAGCTGTTTTTT
TRBD1	many	TRBV29-1	13	TRBJ2-1	CSLGGQGLNEQFF	TGCAGCCTTGGTGGACAGGGTTTGAATGAGCAGTTCTTC
NA	many	TRBV12-3/TRBV12-4	17	TRBJ2-7	CASSLAPGVRGGYEQYF	TGTGCCAGCAGTTTAGCCCCGGGCGTCAGGGGAGGCTACGAGCAGTACTTC
TRBD1	many	TRBV5-6	22	TRBJ2-3	CASSLRSTGTGYLGRGTDTQYF	TGTGCCAGCAGCTTGCGAAGCACCGGGACAGGGTACCTCGGGCGTGGCACAGATACGCAGTATTTT
TRBD1	many	TRBV5-1	16	TRBJ2-5	CASSLEGRGYGETQYF	TGCGCCAGCAGCTTGGAAGGCAGGGGGTACGGTGAGACCCAGTACTTC
TRBD1	many	TRBV5-1	15	TRBJ2-2	CASSKRQGTTGELFF	TGCGCCAGCAGCAAGAGACAGGGGACCACCGGGGAGCTGTTTTTT
NA	many	TRBV5-1	15	TRBJ2-2	CASSLGLGNTGELFF	TGCGCCAGCAGCTTGGGACTAGGAAACACCGGGGAGCTGTTTTTT
TRBD1	few	TRBV5-1	14	TRBJ2-7	CASSLLQGAYEQYF	TGCGCCAGCAGCTTGCTACAGGGGGCCTACGAGCAGTACTTC
TRBD2	many	TRBV7-9	17	TRBJ2-2	CASSLSVLAGATGELFF	TGTGCCAGCAGCCTTAGTGTGCTAGCGGGGGCCACCGGGGAGCTGTTTTTT
NA	many	TRBV6-1	14	TRBJ2-7	CASSLDRTSYEQYF	TGTGCCAGCAGCCTCGACAGGACTTCCTACGAGCAGTACTTC
NA	many	TRBV6-6	12	TRBJ1-5	CASSYSGQPQHF	TGTGCCAGCAGTTACTCGGGTCAGCCCCAGCATTTT